The next 20 T cell receptor beta chains were all read from a single sample in a study of T-cell memory formation after mild COVID-19. TCRdb reprocessed the 5' RACE reads via MiXCR and lists one record per CDR3 protein. The data hold about 430,000 distinct CDR3 sequences, with approximately 24% observed a single time. Sequenced: PBMCs or a T cell subset sorted from them (not recorded which). Source of these receptors: an adult woman who had mild COVID-19 (a few samples of this study predate the infection). Cell type and time point are not known.

The chain uses TRBV24-1 and TRBJ2-5; D is possibly TRBD1 or TRBD2 (5 bases each). The CDR3 is made up of 13 amino acids. Germline CDR1 and CDR2: KGHDR and SFDVKD. Trimming left V 7 bases short and J 5 bases short, with 13 bases between. The CDR3 sequence: CATRSDWGETQYF. The CDR3 DNA reads TGTGCCACCAGATCCGACTGGGGGGAGACCCAGTACTTC.

This rearrangement joins TRBV10-3 to TRBJ2-7, with TRBD2 identical over 8 bases. V lost 3 bases, J lost 0 bases, and 4 bases stayed unmatched. Germline V gene lookup returns CDR1 ENHRY and CDR2 SYGVKD. The CDR3 sequence is 15 residues long. The CDR3 region has the DNA TGTGCCATCAGTGAAGGGCTAGCGGGCTCCTACGAGCAGTACTTC. Translated, it gives CAISEGLAGSYEQYF.

The chain carries TRBV7-2 and TRBJ2-1, with D possibly matching TRBD1 (6 bases). The CDR3 totals 16 residues. Trimming removed 1 base from V and 2 bases from J, with 12 bases in between. The germline V gene encodes CDR1 SGHTA and CDR2 FQGNSA. As DNA, the CDR3 is TGTGCCAGCAGCTTAGGTGGCAGGGGTCCCTACAATGAGCAGTTCTTC. This sequence encodes CASSLGGRGPYNEQFF.

There are a few counts of this clonotype. The chain employs TRBV7-2 and TRBJ2-3; 12 bases are shared with TRBD1. After removal of 5 bases from V and 5 bases from J, the junction contained 8 bases not matched to a gene. The CDR3 covers 16 residues. Germline V gene data show CDR1 as SGHTA and CDR2 as FQGNSA. The CDR3 region has the DNA TGTGCCAGCAGCCTAGGGACAGGGGGCGGTCAAGATACGCAGTATTTT. Translation gives CASSLGTGGGQDTQYF.

The chain employs TRBV27 and TRBJ2-7, with a possible D match to TRBD2 (6 bases). Germline V gives CDR1 MNHEY, CDR2 SMNVEV (reference sequence). Trimming stripped 6 bases from V and 0 bases from J, with 12 bases between. This CDR3 spans 14 amino acids. The CDR3 loop is CASRSRGSSYEQYF. The CDR3, as DNA: TGTGCCAGCAGATCGCGGGGATCCTCCTACGAGCAGTACTTC.

J is TRBJ1-5 and V is TRBV2; 9 bases line up with TRBD1. The germline gives CDR1 SNHLY, CDR2 FYNNEI. The CDR3 is 14 residues long. The trim removed 4 bases at V and 3 bases at J, leaving 1 base unmatched. Written as DNA, the CDR3 is TGTGCCAGCAGTGGACAGGGGGTCAATCAGCCCCAGCATTTT. Its translation: CASSGQGVNQPQHF.

The chain employs TRBV4-3 and TRBJ2-7, with 9 bases identical to TRBD2. The CDR3 runs to 18 residues. From germline, CDR1 is LGHNA and CDR2 YSLEER. V was clipped by 4 bases and J by 0 bases; unmatched bases: 13. CDR3 bases: TGCGCCAGCAGCCCGTTGGCTGTTACTAGCGGGCCCTCCTACGAGCAGTACTTC. Residues: CASSPLAVTSGPSYEQYF.

V gene TRBV18 combines with J gene TRBJ1-5, with D unresolved. Germline V gene data show CDR1 as KGHSH and CDR2 as LQKENI. V was pared by 5 bases and J by 3 bases, with 11 bases between. The CDR3 spans 14 residues. In DNA form, the CDR3 reads TGTGCCAGCTCAGCGGCCAGAAACAATCAGCCCCAGCATTTT. This translates into CASSAARNNQPQHF. The full variable domain, with the rest looked up from reference TRBV18 and TRBJ1-5, is NAGVMQNPRHLVRRRGQEARLRCSPMKGHSHVYWYRQLPEEGLKFMVYLQKENIIDESGMPKERFSAEFPKEGPSILRIQQVVRGDSAAYFCASSAARNNQPQHFGDGTRLSIL.

This clonotype was counted between two and nine times. The CDR3 region is CASSSLAGTFETQYF. The CDR3 coding sequence is TGTGCCAGCAGCTCTCTAGCGGGAACTTTTGAGACCCAGTACTTC. The rearrangement uses TRBV7-2 and TRBJ2-5; 9 nucleotides align to TRBD2. CDR3 length equals 15 residues. V trimming: 4 bases; J trimming: 5 bases; junction bases outside the gene matches: 8. Germline-derived CDR1 and CDR2 are SGHTA and FQGNSA.

The chain employs TRBV4-2 and TRBJ2-2; possibly TRBD1 or TRBD2 for D (5 bases each). Trimming cost V 0 bases and J 4 bases, with 15 bases left between them. The CDR3 contains 17 residues. Germline V CDR1 and CDR2: LGHNA, YNFKEQ. CDR3: CASSQDGAPGPTGELFF. The CDR3 DNA reads as TGTGCCAGCAGCCAAGATGGCGCTCCGGGACCCACCGGGGAGCTGTTTTTT.

The V and J genes are TRBV6-6 and TRBJ2-1; D is possibly TRBD1 or TRBD2 (5 bases each). V was pared by 2 bases and J by 6 bases, with 23 bases between. The CDR3 has 18 residues. Germline V gene data show CDR1 as MNHNY and CDR2 as SVGAGI (reference sequence). CDR3 loop: CASSYPLRGAFSFNEQFF. The CDR3 DNA reads TGTGCCAGCAGTTACCCTTTGAGAGGGGCCTTCTCGTTCAATGAGCAGTTCTTC.

V is TRBV30 and J is TRBJ2-3; D not certain. Germline V gene lookup returns CDR1 GTSNPN and CDR2 SVGIG (reference sequence). This CDR3 comprises 12 residues. V was clipped by 5 bases and J by 9 bases, with 15 bases between them. CDR3 residues: CAWDRPGRTQYF. The CDR3 nucleotides are TGTGCCTGGGATCGCCCAGGCAGAACGCAGTATTTT.

The DNA for the CDR3 is TGTGCCAGTGATGGGGGCCCCTTTTACGAGCAGTACTTC. Amino acid sequence: CASDGGPFYEQYF. V gene TRBV6-2 or TRBV6-3 combines with J gene TRBJ2-7, with D perhaps matching TRBD1 (6 bases). CDR1 is MNHEY, CDR2 SVGEGT, per germline. The V end lost 9 bases, the J end lost 4 bases, and 16 bases lay between the germline ends. The CDR3 covers 13 residues.

As regards this clonotype: One end of the junction does not line up with germline, which may come from a read error. The gene calls are TRBV7-7 and TRBJ2-5; TRBD2 aligns across 7 bases. This CDR3 has 13 amino acids. Germline-derived CDR1 and CDR2 are SSHAT and FNYEAQ (reference sequence). CDR3 in DNA: TGTGCTAGCAGCTACCCCGGGAGGGAGACCCAGTACTTC. Residues: CASSYPGRETQYF.

This sequence joins TRBV30 and TRBJ1-1; D is uncertain. CDR3 length: 11 amino acids. The V end lost 4 bases, the J end lost 7 bases, and 10 bases lay between the germline ends. Germline loops: CDR1 GTSNPN, CDR2 SVGIG (reference sequence). The CDR3 nucleotides read TGTGCCTGGACAGAAACCCTTGAAGCTTTCTTT. It specifies CAWTETLEAFF.

This clonotype came up many times. The rearrangement joins TRBV6-5 to TRBJ1-3, with D possibly TRBD1 on 5 matching bases. Germline V CDR1 and CDR2: MNHEY, SVGAGI. V lost 2 bases to trimming and J lost 0 bases, with 8 bases between them. There are 15 residues in the CDR3. The DNA for the CDR3 is TGTGCCAGCAGTTACGGGGGTATCTCTGGAAACACCATATATTTT. Protein product: CASSYGGISGNTIYF.

V gene TRBV5-5 combines with J gene TRBJ1-5; D call uncertain. V was pared by 1 base and J by 6 bases, with 11 bases between. The germline V gene encodes CDR1 SGHKS and CDR2 YYEKEE (reference sequence). The CDR3 sequence is 14 residues long. The CDR3, as DNA: TGTGCCAGCAGCTTGTATAGGGTGGGTCAGCCCCAGCATTTT. Its protein is CASSLYRVGQPQHF.

The J gene is TRBJ2-7, the V gene TRBV20-1; D remains unclear. The ends were cut back, 3 bases at V and 4 bases at J, with 10 bases in the middle. In germline, CDR1 is DFQATT, CDR2 SNEGSKA (reference sequence). The CDR3 is 12 residues long. For the CDR3, the DNA is TGCAGTGCTAGTGACTCGTGGTACGAGCAGTACTTC. Amino acids: CSASDSWYEQYF.

This clonotype was seen more than once but under ten times. The chain employs TRBV3-1 and TRBJ2-5; the D is unclear. In germline, CDR1 is LGHDT, CDR2 YNNKEL (reference sequence). V was trimmed by 8 bases and J by 5 bases, leaving 12 bases between them. There are 12 residues in the CDR3. CDR3 sequence (DNA): TGTGCCAGCGACCGGTCCGGGGAGACCCAGTACTTC. This sequence encodes CASDRSGETQYF.

This clonotype was found a few times. The chain uses TRBV10-3 and TRBJ2-2; D gene uncertain. Deletions cut 0 bases from V and 2 bases from J, with 4 bases between. Germline V CDR1 and CDR2: ENHRY, SYGVKD. The length of the CDR3 is 14 residues. The CDR3 protein is CAISESSNTGELFF. The CDR3 DNA sequence: TGTGCCATCAGTGAGTCGAGCAACACCGGGGAGCTGTTTTTT.